This entry is about one TCR beta chain. Its antigen is currently unknown. This record comes from a study of cytomegalovirus exposure and HLA in healthy donors. About the research overall: Membership in the Caucasian-associated ancestry cluster was found for about 84% of roughly 360 genotyped donors. General observations from the study: Investigators reported around 150 TCR beta chains as tied to cytomegalovirus. Some V segments, TRBV6-2 and TRBV6-3 among them, were indistinguishable and were therefore excluded. In an earlier analysis, in approximately 630 donors, most V segments appeared productive either ~87% or ~30% of the time.

With 60 Vbeta and 13 Jbeta primers, the PCR was carried out. Measured with immunoSEQ multiplex PCR; TCRdb has only the in-frame clones, and not every one. The sample lists some 99,000 clones, under 75% occurring once. Germline-derived CDR1 and CDR2 are MDHEN and SYDVKM. The CDR3 runs 17 residues. The V gene end was trimmed by 6 bases and the J gene end by 4 bases; junction bases not matched to a gene: 12. The chain employs TRBV28 and TRBJ1-5; 10 bases are shared with TRBD1. Specimen: PBMCs. The TCR sequence derives from a female donor in good health and CMV-seronegative. The CDR3 region is CASRIMGDRGGNQPQHF. For the CDR3, the DNA is TGTGCCAGCAGAATTATGGGGGACAGGGGAGGGAATCAGCCCCAGCATTTT.